The 25 T cell receptor beta chains in this list originate from one sample, sequenced in a study of shared clonotypes between healthy human individuals (dated by TCRdb to 2019 to 2021). CD8 naive samples consisted of CD45RO-negative cells that were positively selected for CCR7, yielding a CD45RA+CCR7+ population without TemRA cells. The method was the immunoSEQ multiplex PCR assay. This is the immuneACCESS table as TCRdb keeps it, with only in-frame sequences that have V and J called. A part of the clones is gone; compared with another copy, unresolved V genes explain less than half, and the rest is unexplained. The sample table records some 2.1 million clones; roughly 94% of these occur just once. Of the sample, around 1.1% is held by the ten largest clones. The source material was naive CD8+ T cells sorted from blood. The cell subset or site label of this sample denotes: CD45RA+CCR7+. These receptors all stem from a man aged 18 to 29 in good health.

With regard to this clone: Other DNA variants within this sample encode the same CDR3. This chain connects TRBV4-1 to TRBJ2-7, with 8 positions matching TRBD1. J gave up 2 bases and V 4 bases, and 4 bases lay outside the gene matches. CDR3 size: 14 residues. CDR1 is MGHRA, CDR2 YSYEKL, per germline. CDR3 nucleotides: TGCGCCAGCAGCCCTTACAGGGGGGCCTACGAGCAGTACTTC. It encodes CASSPYRGAYEQYF.

The chain carries TRBV28 and TRBJ2-1; perhaps D is TRBD1 or TRBD2 (5 bases each). Trimming cost V 5 bases and J 10 bases, with 12 bases left between them. The CDR3 spans 12 residues. Per the germline V gene, CDR1 is MDHEN and CDR2 is SYDVKM. CDR3 protein: CASSPIGTEQFF. CDR3 nucleotide sequence: TGTGCCAGCAGTCCTATCGGGACGGAGCAGTTCTTC.

This clone was seen once. The chain combines TRBV2 with TRBJ2-5; D perhaps matches TRBD1 (8 bases). Trimming took 4 bases from V and 4 from J, leaving 25 bases between them. The V gene's germline CDR1 is SNHLY and CDR2 FYNNEI. This CDR3 region has 18 residues. The CDR3 reads CASSGSPLTGEGPETQYF. CDR3 nucleotide sequence: TGTGCCAGCAGTGGATCCCCCTTGACAGGGGAGGGACCAGAGACCCAGTACTTC.

Notes on this clone: This specimen includes other DNA sequences encoding the same CDR3. The V and J genes are TRBV5-6 and TRBJ2-7, with D perhaps matching TRBD2 (6 bases). The CDR3 totals 12 residues. V lost 4 bases to trimming and J lost 3 bases, with 8 bases between them. Germline V gene data show CDR1 as SGHDT and CDR2 as YYEEEE. The DNA for the CDR3 is TGTGCCAGCAGCGGCGGGGACTACGAGCAGTACTTC. Protein sequence: CASSGGDYEQYF.

About this clone: An end of the junction does not agree with germline; a read error may underlie this. The rearrangement joins TRBV4-1 to TRBJ2-5, with TRBD1 identical over 7 bases. The CDR3 runs to 16 residues. The germline CDR1 and CDR2 sequences are MGHRA and YSYEKL. The DNA for the CDR3 is TGCGCCAGCAGCCAAGAGGGACAGATGGGTCAAGGGACCCAGTACTTC. It is translated as CASSQEGQMGQGTQYF.

The chain is built from TRBV21-1 and TRBJ2-7; the table's D call of TRBD2 was not tested on the DNA. TRBV21-1 is annotated as a pseudogene. CDR3 size: 15 residues. CDR3 sequence reads: CASSLRLAAAYEQYF. CDR3 coding DNA: TGTGCCAGCAGCCTGAGACTAGCCGCGGCCTACGAGCAGTACTTC.

Details on this clone: Other DNA sequences of this sample code for an identical CDR3. The chain is built from TRBV2 and TRBJ2-6; D unclear. The CDR3 has 15 amino acids. V was shortened by 3 bases and J by 0 bases, with 6 bases between the two germline ends. Germline CDR1 is SNHLY and CDR2 is FYNNEI. The CDR3 region is CASSDGSSGANVLTF. The CDR3, as DNA: TGTGCCAGCAGTGACGGTAGCTCTGGGGCCAACGTCCTGACTTTC.

The V call is TRBV5-5, the J call TRBJ2-7; D possibly corresponds to TRBD1 (5 bases). The CDR3 loop spans 12 amino acids. Trimming stripped 4 bases from V and 6 bases from J, with 11 bases between. Germline lookup yields CDR1 SGHKS and CDR2 YYEKEE (reference sequence). The CDR3 loop is CASSQKGFEQYF. The CDR3 region has the DNA TGTGCCAGCAGCCAGAAGGGGTTCGAGCAGTACTTC.

This clone appeared a single time. The rearrangement links TRBV19 to TRBJ1-5; D remains ambiguous. Trimming left V 5 bases short and J 3 bases short, with 11 bases between. There are 14 residues in the CDR3. CDR1 is LNHDA, CDR2 SQIVND, per germline (reference sequence). This CDR3 is CASSPPGSNQPQHF. CDR3 sequence (DNA): TGTGCCAGTAGTCCTCCGGGATCCAATCAGCCCCAGCATTTT.

The V and J genes are TRBV10-3 and TRBJ2-2; tentative D call: TRBD1 (5 bases). The V end was cut by 8 bases, the J end by 4 bases, with 17 bases between. CDR1 and CDR2 from the germline V gene are ENHRY and SYGVKD. This CDR3 region has 15 residues. As DNA, the CDR3 is TGTGCCATCCATGGGGAAGGGGCATCCACCGGGGAGCTGTTTTTT. This codes for CAIHGEGASTGELFF.

The V gene is TRBV7-8, the J gene TRBJ2-1; 7 bases line up with TRBD1. The CDR3 is 13 residues long. V lost 6 bases to trimming and J lost 4 bases; unmatched junction nucleotides: 3. Germline V gene data show CDR1 as SGHVS and CDR2 as FQNEAQ. The CDR3 coding sequence is TGTGCCAGCAGGTCGGGACAGTACAATGAGCAGTTCTTC. Its protein product is CASRSGQYNEQFF.

The chain couples TRBV13 to TRBJ2-5; 7 bases match TRBD1. This CDR3 region has 14 residues. J gave up 3 bases and V 4 bases, and 5 bases lay outside the gene matches. CDR1 PRHDT and CDR2 FYEKMQ come from the germline V gene (reference sequence). The CDR3 bases are TGTGCCAGCAGCTCCGGGACAGAGAAAGAGACCCAGTACTTC. It translates to CASSSGTEKETQYF.

The chain recombines TRBV30 with TRBJ2-7, with D perhaps matching TRBD2 (6 bases). The CDR3 extends over 13 amino acids. Germline CDR1 and CDR2: GTSNPN and SVGIG (reference sequence). Trimming cost V 0 bases and J 7 bases, with 13 bases left between them. In nucleotides, the CDR3 is TGTGCCTGGAGTGTGACGGGGGATTCGGAGCAGTACTTC. Translated, it gives CAWSVTGDSEQYF.

This chain uses TRBV7-9 with TRBJ2-3; weak D call: TRBD1 (5 bases). Germline CDR1 and CDR2: SEHNR and FQNEAQ (reference sequence). The CDR3 is 13 amino acids. V was cut by 8 bases and J by 0 bases, with 9 bases left in between. For the CDR3, the DNA is TGTGCCAGCCTCCAGGGAAGCACAGATACGCAGTATTTT. It yields the protein CASLQGSTDTQYF.

Comments on this clone: The same CDR3 arises from other DNA sequences in this sample as well. The rearrangement uses TRBV30 and TRBJ2-7; D is perhaps TRBD2 (5 bases). Germline values: CDR1 GTSNPN, CDR2 SVGIG (reference sequence). The V end was cut by 0 bases, the J end by 2 bases, with 11 bases between. The CDR3 runs to 14 residues. For the CDR3, the DNA is TGTGCCTGGAGTGTAGGTGCGGGCCCCTACGAGCAGTACTTC. Its translation is CAWSVGAGPYEQYF.

The gene calls are TRBV9 and TRBJ2-7; 8 bases are shared with TRBD1. Losses at the gene ends were 0 bases for V and 1 base for J; bases not matched to a gene: 3. There are 15 residues in the CDR3. CDR1 and CDR2 (germline): SGDLS, YYNGEE. The CDR3 coding sequence is TGTGCCAGCAGCGTAGCAGGACAGGGATCCTACGAGCAGTACTTC. The encoded protein is CASSVAGQGSYEQYF.

The rearrangement uses TRBV27 and TRBJ1-1; D gene unclear. Trimming removed 6 bases from V and 0 bases from J, with 11 bases in between. The length of the CDR3 is 14 residues. In germline, CDR1 is MNHEY, CDR2 SMNVEV (reference sequence). The chain's CDR3 is CASSPLPLNTEAFF. The CDR3 nucleotides read TGTGCCAGCAGCCCACTCCCACTGAACACTGAAGCTTTCTTT.

In this sample, this clone turned up once. The chain is built from TRBV27 and TRBJ2-7; maybe TRBD2 (6 bases). This CDR3 contains 15 residues. Germline V gives CDR1 MNHEY, CDR2 SMNVEV (reference sequence). V lost 11 bases and J 6 bases, leaving 26 bases between the germline ends. DNA of the CDR3: TGTGCCCGTAATTCGGGGACTCGCAACTCAAGCGAGCAGTACTTC. As protein: CARNSGTRNSSEQYF.

The chain carries TRBV6-1 and TRBJ2-7; D possibly corresponds to TRBD2 (5 bases). This CDR3 is 16 amino acids long. V was clipped by 2 bases and J by 3 bases, with 17 bases between them. Germline V gives CDR1 MNHNS, CDR2 SASEGT. The CDR3 DNA is TGTGCCAGCAGTGAATCAGTTCGCGGGCTGCTCTACGAGCAGTACTTC. This sequence encodes CASSESVRGLLYEQYF.

V and J are TRBV7-9 and TRBJ2-4, with D unresolved. Germline loops: CDR1 SEHNR, CDR2 FQNEAQ (reference sequence). The V end was cut by 2 bases, the J end by 6 bases, with 11 bases between. The CDR3 has 14 amino acids. In DNA form, the CDR3 reads TGTGCCAGCAGCTTAAACCGAGGATCAAACATTCAGTACTTC. Protein product: CASSLNRGSNIQYF.

This chain links TRBV4-3 with TRBJ2-1, with unresolved D. Trimming took 1 base from V and 0 from J, leaving 7 bases between them. CDR3 size: 15 residues. The germline V gene encodes CDR1 LGHNA and CDR2 YSLEER. The CDR3 DNA reads TGCGCCAGCAGCCAAGTTACCTACTCCTACAATGAGCAGTTCTTC. Translated, it gives CASSQVTYSYNEQFF.

The chain joins TRBV4-1 to TRBJ1-6; D is ambiguous. With 1 base removed from V and 10 bases from J, the gap between germline ends came to 11 bases. This CDR3 contains 14 residues. The V gene's germline CDR1 is MGHRA and CDR2 YSYEKL. CDR3 sequence: CASSQAREGSPLHF. For the CDR3, the DNA is TGCGCCAGCAGCCAAGCTAGGGAGGGCTCACCCCTCCACTTT.

The chain couples TRBV2 to TRBJ2-2; 8 bases fit TRBD1. The germline V gene encodes CDR1 SNHLY and CDR2 FYNNEI. The CDR3 is 16 residues long. V was pared by 4 bases and J by 7 bases, with 11 bases of the junction left unmatched. The CDR3 nucleotides are TGTGCCAGCAGTGGGAGGAGGACAGGGTCGGACGGGGAGCTGTTTTTT. It specifies CASSGRRTGSDGELFF.

The chain combines TRBV28 with TRBJ1-5; no clear D. The germline gives CDR1 MDHEN, CDR2 SYDVKM. Trimming pared 10 bases from V and 3 bases from J, leaving 16 bases between. The CDR3 runs 14 residues. The CDR3: CATPRRVNNQPQHF. The CDR3, as DNA: TGTGCCACCCCGCGTCGGGTAAACAATCAGCCCCAGCATTTT.

CDR3 in DNA: TGTGCCAGCAGCATATCAGCGACAGGTGACTACGAGCAGTACTTC. As protein: CASSISATGDYEQYF. The chain uses TRBV27 and TRBJ2-7; weak D call: TRBD1 (6 bases). CDR3 length: 15 residues. In germline, CDR1 is MNHEY, CDR2 SMNVEV (reference sequence). V lost 6 bases and J lost 3, with 18 bases in between.